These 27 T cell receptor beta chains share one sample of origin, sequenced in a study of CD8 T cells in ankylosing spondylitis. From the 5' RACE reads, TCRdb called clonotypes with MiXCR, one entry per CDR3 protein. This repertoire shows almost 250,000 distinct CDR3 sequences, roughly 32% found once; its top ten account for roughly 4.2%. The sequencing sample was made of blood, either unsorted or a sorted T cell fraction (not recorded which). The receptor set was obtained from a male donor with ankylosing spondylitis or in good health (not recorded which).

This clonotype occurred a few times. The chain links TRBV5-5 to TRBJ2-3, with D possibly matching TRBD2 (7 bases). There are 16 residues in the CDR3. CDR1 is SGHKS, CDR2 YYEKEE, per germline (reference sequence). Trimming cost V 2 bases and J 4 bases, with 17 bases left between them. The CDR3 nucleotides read TGTGCCAGCAGCTTAAGACTAGCCGGGGGCGCAGATACGCAGTATTTT. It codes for CASSLRLAGGADTQYF.

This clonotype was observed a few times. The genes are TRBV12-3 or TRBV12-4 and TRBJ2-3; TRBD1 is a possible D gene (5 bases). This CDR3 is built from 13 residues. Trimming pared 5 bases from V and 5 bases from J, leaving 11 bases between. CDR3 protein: CASSPVGEDTQYF. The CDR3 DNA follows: TGTGCCAGCAGTCCCGTAGGGGAAGATACGCAGTATTTT.

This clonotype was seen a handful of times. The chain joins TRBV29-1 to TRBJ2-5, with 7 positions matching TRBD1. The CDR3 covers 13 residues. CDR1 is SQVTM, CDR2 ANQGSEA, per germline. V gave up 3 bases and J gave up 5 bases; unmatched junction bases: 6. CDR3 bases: TGCAGCGTTGAGCAGACAGGGCCGGAGACCCAGTACTTC. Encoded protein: CSVEQTGPETQYF.

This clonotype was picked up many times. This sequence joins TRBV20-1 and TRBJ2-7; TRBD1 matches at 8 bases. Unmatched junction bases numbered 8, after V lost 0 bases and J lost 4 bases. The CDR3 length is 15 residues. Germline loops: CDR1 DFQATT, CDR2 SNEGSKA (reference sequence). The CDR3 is CSARDFRTGSYEQYF. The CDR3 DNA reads TGCAGTGCTAGAGATTTTAGGACAGGGAGTTACGAGCAGTACTTC.

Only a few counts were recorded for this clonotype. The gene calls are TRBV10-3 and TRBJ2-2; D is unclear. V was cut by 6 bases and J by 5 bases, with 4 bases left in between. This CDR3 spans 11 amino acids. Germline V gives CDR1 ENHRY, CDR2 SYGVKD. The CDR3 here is CAIRGTGELFF. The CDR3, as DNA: TGTGCCATCAGGGGGACCGGGGAGCTGTTTTTT.

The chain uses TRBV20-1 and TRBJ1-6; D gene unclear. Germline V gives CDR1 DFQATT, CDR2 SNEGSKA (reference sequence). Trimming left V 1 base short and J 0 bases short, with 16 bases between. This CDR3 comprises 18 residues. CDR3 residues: CSARVGSQGSSYNSPLHF. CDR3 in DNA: TGCAGTGCTAGAGTCGGAAGTCAAGGAAGCTCCTATAATTCACCCCTCCACTTT.

CDR3 nucleotides: TGTGCCAGCAGTCCCCGCGGTGGCAGGGAGGGCAATGAGCAGTTCTTC. Protein: CASSPRGGREGNEQFF. V usage is TRBV27 and J usage is TRBJ2-1; 7 nucleotides agree with TRBD2. The CDR3 contains 16 residues. J lost 6 bases, V lost 5 bases, and 13 bases had no gene match. Germline loops: CDR1 MNHEY, CDR2 SMNVEV (reference sequence).

The DNA for the CDR3 is TGCGCCAGCAGCTTGGGACGGACTTCCTACAATGAGCAGTTCTTC. Amino acids: CASSLGRTSYNEQFF. This rearrangement joins TRBV5-1 to TRBJ2-1; a possible D gene is TRBD2 (5 bases). Germline V lookup: CDR1 SGHRS, CDR2 YFSETQ. Trimming cost V 0 bases and J 1 base, with 8 bases left between them. This CDR3 comprises 15 residues.

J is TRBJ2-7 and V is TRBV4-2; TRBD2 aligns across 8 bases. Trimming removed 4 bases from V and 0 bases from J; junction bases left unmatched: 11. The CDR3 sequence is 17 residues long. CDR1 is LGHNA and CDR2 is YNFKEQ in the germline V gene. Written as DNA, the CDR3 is TGTGCCAGCAGCCCCAGCGGGGGAGAGATAAGCTCCTACGAGCAGTACTTC. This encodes CASSPSGGEISSYEQYF.

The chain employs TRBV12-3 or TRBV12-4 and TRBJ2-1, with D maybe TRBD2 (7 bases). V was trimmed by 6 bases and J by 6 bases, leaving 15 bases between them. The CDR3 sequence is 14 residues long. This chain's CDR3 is CASRMGGLGNEQFF. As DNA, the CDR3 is TGTGCCAGCAGGATGGGGGGGCTCGGCAATGAGCAGTTCTTC.

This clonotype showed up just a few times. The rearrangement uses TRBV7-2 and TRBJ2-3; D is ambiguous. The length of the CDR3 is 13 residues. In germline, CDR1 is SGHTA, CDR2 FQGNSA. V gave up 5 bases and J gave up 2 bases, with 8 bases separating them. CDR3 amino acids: CASSTPYTDTQYF. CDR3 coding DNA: TGTGCCAGCAGCACGCCCTACACAGATACGCAGTATTTT. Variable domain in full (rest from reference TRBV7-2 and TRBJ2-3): GAGVSQSPSNKVTEKGKDVELRCDPISGHTALYWYRQSLGQGLEFLIYFQGNSAPDKSGLPSDRFSAERTGGSVSTLTIQRTQQEDSAVYLCASSTPYTDTQYFGPGTRLTVL.

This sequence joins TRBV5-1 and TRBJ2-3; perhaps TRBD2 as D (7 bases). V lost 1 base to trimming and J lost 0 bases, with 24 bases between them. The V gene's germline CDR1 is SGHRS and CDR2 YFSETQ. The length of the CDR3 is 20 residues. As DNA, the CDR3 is TGCGCCAGCAGCTTGCAGTCGATCGGGGGGACACACGCTAGCACAGATACGCAGTATTTT. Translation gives CASSLQSIGGTHASTDTQYF.

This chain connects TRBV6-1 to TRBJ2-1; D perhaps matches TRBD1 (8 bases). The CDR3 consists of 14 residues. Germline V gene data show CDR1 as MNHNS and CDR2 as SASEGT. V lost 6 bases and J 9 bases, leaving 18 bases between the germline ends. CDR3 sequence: CASSPHRGGGEQFF. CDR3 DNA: TGTGCCAGCAGCCCCCACAGGGGGGGCGGTGAGCAGTTCTTC.

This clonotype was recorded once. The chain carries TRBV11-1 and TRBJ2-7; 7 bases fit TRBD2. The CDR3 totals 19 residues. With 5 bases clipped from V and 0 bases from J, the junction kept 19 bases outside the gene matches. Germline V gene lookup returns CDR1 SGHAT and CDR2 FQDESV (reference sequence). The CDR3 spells CASSPGRVAHRPSSYEQYF. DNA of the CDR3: TGTGCCAGCAGCCCTGGGAGGGTTGCCCACAGGCCTTCCTCCTACGAGCAGTACTTC.

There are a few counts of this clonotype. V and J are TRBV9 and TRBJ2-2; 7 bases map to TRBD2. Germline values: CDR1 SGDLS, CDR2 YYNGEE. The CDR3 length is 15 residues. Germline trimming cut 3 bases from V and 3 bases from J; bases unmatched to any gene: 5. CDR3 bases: TGTGCCAGCAGCGCCGGGGACTACGACACCGGGGAGCTGTTTTTT. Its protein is CASSAGDYDTGELFF.

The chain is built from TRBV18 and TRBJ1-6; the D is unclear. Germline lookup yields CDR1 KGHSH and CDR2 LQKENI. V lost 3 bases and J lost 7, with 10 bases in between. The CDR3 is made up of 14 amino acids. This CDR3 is CASSPDKRNSPLHF. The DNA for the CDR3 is TGTGCCAGCTCACCCGACAAGAGGAATTCACCCCTCCACTTT.

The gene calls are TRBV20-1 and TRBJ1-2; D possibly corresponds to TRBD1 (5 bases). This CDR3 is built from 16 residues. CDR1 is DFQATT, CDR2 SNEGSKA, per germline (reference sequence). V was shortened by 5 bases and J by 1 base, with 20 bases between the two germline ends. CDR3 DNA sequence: TGCAGTGCTTCTACGCCGACCACCAGGGTTAACTATGGCTACACCTTC. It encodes CSASTPTTRVNYGYTF.

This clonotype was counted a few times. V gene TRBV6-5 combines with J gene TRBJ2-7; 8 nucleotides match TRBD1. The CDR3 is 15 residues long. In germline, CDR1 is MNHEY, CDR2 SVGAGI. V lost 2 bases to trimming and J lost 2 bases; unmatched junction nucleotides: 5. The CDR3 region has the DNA TGTGCCAGCAGTTACGACGGACAGGGAGCCTACGAGCAGTACTTC. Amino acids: CASSYDGQGAYEQYF.

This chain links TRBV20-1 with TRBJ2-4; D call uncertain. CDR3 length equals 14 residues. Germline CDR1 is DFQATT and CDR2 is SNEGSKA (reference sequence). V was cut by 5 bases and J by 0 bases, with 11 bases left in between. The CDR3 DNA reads TGCAGTGCTTTAGAGTTACTAGCCAAAAACATTCAGTACTTC. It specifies CSALELLAKNIQYF.

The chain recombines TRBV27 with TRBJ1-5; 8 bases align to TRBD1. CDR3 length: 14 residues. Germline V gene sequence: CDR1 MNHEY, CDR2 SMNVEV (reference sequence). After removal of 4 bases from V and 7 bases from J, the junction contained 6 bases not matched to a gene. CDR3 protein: CASSSQGVRQPQHF. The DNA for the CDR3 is TGTGCCAGCAGTTCACAGGGGGTACGACAGCCCCAGCATTTT.

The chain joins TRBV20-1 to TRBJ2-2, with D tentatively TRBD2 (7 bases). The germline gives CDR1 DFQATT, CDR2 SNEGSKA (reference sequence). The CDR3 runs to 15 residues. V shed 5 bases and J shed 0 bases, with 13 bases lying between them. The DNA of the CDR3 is TGCAGTGCTGCGGACAGCGGGACGAACACCGGGGAGCTGTTTTTT. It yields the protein CSAADSGTNTGELFF.

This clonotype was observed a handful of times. CDR3 amino acids: CSVVGGESSYEQYF. The CDR3 DNA reads as TGCAGCGTTGTGGGGGGCGAGAGCTCCTACGAGCAGTACTTC. The chain uses TRBV29-1 and TRBJ2-7, with D perhaps being TRBD1 or TRBD2 (6 bases each). The ends were cut back, 4 bases at V and 0 bases at J, with 13 bases in the middle. This CDR3 region has 14 residues. Germline V lookup: CDR1 SQVTM, CDR2 ANQGSEA.

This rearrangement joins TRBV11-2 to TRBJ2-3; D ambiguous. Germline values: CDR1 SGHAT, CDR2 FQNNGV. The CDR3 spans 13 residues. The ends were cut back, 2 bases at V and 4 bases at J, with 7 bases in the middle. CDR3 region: CASSLQYADTQYF. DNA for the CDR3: TGTGCCAGCAGCTTACAATATGCAGATACGCAGTATTTT. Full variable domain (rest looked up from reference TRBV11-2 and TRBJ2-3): EAGVAQSPRYKIIEKRQSVAFWCNPISGHATLYWYQQILGQGPKLLIQFQNNGVVDDSQLPKDRFSAERLKGVDSTLKIQPAKLEDSAVYLCASSLQYADTQYFGPGTRLTVL.

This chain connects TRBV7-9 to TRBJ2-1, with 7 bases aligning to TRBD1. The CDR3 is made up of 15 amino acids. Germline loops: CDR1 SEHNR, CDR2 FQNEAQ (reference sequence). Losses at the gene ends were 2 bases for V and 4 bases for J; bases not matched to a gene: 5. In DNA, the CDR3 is TGTGCCAGCAGCTTACAGGGACAGAAATACAATGAGCAGTTCTTC. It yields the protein CASSLQGQKYNEQFF.

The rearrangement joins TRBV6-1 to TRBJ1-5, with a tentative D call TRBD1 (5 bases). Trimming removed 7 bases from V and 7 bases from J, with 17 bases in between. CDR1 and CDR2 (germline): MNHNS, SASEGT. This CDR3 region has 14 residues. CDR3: CASNSQGVDQPQHF. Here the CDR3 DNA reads TGTGCCAGCAATAGTCAGGGAGTAGACCAGCCCCAGCATTTT.

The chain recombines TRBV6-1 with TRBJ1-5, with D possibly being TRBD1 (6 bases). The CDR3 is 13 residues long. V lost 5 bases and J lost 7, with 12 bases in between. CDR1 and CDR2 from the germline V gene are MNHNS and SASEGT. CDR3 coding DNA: TGTGCCAGCAGTACAGGGATGGGGCAGCCCCAGCATTTT. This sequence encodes CASSTGMGQPQHF.

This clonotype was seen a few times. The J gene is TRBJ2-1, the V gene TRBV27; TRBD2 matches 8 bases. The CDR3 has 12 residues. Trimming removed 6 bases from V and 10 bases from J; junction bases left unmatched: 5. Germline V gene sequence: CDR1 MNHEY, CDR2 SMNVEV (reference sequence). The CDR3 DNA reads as TGTGCCAGCAGAGCACGGGGGGGAGAGCAGTTCTTC. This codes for CASRARGGEQFF.